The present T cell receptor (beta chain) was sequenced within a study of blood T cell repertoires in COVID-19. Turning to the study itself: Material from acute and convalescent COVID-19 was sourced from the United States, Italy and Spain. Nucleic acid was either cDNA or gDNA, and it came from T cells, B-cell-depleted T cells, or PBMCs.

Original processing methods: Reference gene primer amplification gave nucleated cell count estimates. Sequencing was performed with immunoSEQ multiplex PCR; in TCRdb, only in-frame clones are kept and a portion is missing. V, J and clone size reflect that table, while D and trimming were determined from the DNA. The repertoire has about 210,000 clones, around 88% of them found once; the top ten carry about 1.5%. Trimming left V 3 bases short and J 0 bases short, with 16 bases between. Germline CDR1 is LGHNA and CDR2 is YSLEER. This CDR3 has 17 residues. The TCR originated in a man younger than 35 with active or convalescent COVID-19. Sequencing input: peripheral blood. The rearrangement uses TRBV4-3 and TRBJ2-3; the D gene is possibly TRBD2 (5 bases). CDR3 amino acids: CASSQGVTVLSTDTQYF. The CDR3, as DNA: TGCGCCAGCAGCCAGGGAGTGACGGTCCTTAGCACAGATACGCAGTATTTT.